What follows is one T cell receptor beta chain and its context. Four PCR rounds used nested alpha and beta constant region primers plus the SP2 primer. TCRdb reprocessed the 5' RACE reads with MiXCR, giving one entry per CDR3 protein. The sample consists of around 56,000 distinct CDR3 sequences, roughly 7.5% of them appearing once. This specimen comes from a study of naive and memory T cell subsets. The library had UMIs added by 3' ligation of an oligonucleotide to TCR cDNA. V lost 5 bases to trimming and J lost 5 bases, with 15 bases between them. Germline CDR1 reads DFQATT; CDR2 reads SNEGSKA (reference sequence). The CDR3 has 13 residues.

The sequence derives from a female donor in good health. This rearrangement joins TRBV20-1 to TRBJ1-1, with a possible D match to TRBD1 (6 bases). CDR3 region: CSAPDGRGTEAFF. DNA of the CDR3: TGCAGTGCTCCTGACGGGAGGGGGACTGAAGCTTTCTTT.